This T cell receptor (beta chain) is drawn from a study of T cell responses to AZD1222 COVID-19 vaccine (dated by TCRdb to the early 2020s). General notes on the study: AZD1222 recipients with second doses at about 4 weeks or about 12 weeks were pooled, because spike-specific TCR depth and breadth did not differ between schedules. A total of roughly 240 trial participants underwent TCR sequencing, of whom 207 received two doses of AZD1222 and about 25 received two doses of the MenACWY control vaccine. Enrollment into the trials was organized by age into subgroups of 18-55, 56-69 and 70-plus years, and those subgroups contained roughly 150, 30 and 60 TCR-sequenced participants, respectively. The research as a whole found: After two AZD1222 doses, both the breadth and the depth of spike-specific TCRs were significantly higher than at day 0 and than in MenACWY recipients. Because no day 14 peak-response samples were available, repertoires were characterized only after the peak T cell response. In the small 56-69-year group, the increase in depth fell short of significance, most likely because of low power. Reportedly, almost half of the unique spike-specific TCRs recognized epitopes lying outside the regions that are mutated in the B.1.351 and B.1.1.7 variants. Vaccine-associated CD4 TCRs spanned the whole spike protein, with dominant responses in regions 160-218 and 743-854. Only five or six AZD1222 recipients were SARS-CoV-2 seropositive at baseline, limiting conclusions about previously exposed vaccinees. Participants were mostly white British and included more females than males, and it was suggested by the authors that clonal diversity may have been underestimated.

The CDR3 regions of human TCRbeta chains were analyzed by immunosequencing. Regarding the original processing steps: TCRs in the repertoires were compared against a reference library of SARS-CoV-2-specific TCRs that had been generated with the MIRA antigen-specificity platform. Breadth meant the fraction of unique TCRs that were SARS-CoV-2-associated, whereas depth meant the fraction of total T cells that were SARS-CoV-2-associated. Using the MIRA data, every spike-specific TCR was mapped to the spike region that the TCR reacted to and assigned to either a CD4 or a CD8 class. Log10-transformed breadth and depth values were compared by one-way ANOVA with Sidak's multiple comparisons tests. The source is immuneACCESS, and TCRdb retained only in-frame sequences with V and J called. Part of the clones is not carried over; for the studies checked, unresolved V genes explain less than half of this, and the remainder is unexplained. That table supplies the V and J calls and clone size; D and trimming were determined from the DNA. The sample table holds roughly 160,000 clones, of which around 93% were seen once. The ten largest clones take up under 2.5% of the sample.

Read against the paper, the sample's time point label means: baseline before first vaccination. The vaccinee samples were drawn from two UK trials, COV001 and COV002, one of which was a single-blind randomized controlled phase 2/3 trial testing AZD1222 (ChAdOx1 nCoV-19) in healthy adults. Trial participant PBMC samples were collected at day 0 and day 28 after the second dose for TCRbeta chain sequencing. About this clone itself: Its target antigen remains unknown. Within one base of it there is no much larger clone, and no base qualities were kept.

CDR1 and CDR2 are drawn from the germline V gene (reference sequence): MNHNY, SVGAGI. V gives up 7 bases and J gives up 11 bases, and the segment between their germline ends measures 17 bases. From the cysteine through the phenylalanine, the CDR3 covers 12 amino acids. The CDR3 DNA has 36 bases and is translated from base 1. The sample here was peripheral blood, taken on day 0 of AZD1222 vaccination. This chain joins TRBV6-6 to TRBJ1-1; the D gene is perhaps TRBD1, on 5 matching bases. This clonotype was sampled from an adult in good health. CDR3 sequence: CASTPGGGGAFF. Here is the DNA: TGTGCCAGCACCCCCGGTGGGGGAGGGGCTTTCTTT.